A selection of T cell receptor beta chains follows, all from one sample in a study of blood T cells in healthy people across ages. From the 5' RACE reads, TCRdb called clonotypes with MiXCR, one entry per CDR3 protein. Of roughly 1.6 million distinct CDR3 sequences in the sample, almost 35% are singletons; the top ten hold around 11%. The sequenced material came from blood. The origin of the receptors is a woman aged 25 to 39 in good health. Each CDR3 is given with its conserved first and last residue.

v_call	j_call	cdr3_aa
TRBV9	TRBJ2-5	CASSGEGFRQTQYF
TRBV28	NA	CASSSLAGVPTREQYF
TRBV18	TRBJ2-1	CASSPPPDYNEQFF
TRBV25-1	TRBJ2-2	CASSDDRGLNTGELFF
TRBV6-5	TRBJ2-5	CASSYWGQKETQYF
TRBV24-1	TRBJ2-1	CATSDDGGNEQFF
TRBV7-6	TRBJ2-5	CASSLGVARETQYF
TRBV9	TRBJ2-3	CASSAGQTTSTDTQYF
TRBV24-1	TRBJ2-3	CATSPVGLAGDTQYF
TRBV3-1	TRBJ2-5	CASTSVGGVAEFAETQYF
TRBV15	TRBJ2-6	CASSGGRALSGANVLTF
TRBV7-9	TRBJ2-2	CASSWNTGEQFF
TRBV18	TRBJ2-7	CASSDGQDTFYEQYF
TRBV11-3	TRBJ2-3	CASSSGGFQLRLTDTQYF
TRBV5-1	TRBJ2-1	CASRLGLAGEMFF
TRBV5-1	TRBJ2-7	CASSLGGRGKYEQYF
TRBV7-8	TRBJ2-4	CASSSRLDQQYF
TRBV5-1	TRBJ2-1	CASSLAGPSMGEQFF
TRBV20-1	TRBJ1-2	CSELGGNYGYTF
TRBV12-3/TRBV12-4	TRBJ2-3	CASSLVKGDAQYF
TRBV27	TRBJ2-1	CASSPDFNTYNEQFF
TRBV7-2	TRBJ2-3	CASSFAVAGGTDTQYF
TRBV12-3/TRBV12-4	TRBJ1-2	CASTRQGVLYGYTF
TRBV29-1	TRBJ1-5	CSALWGDQPQHF
TRBV25-1	TRBJ2-1	CASSEYRGQGSGGEQFF
TRBV6-2/TRBV6-3	TRBJ2-7	CAISKGGYEQYF
TRBV27	TRBJ2-3	CASSFGLAGAGPDTQYF
TRBV6-1	TRBJ1-2	CASREAPVDGYTF
TRBV6-2/TRBV6-3	TRBJ2-3	CASSYIQITDTQYF